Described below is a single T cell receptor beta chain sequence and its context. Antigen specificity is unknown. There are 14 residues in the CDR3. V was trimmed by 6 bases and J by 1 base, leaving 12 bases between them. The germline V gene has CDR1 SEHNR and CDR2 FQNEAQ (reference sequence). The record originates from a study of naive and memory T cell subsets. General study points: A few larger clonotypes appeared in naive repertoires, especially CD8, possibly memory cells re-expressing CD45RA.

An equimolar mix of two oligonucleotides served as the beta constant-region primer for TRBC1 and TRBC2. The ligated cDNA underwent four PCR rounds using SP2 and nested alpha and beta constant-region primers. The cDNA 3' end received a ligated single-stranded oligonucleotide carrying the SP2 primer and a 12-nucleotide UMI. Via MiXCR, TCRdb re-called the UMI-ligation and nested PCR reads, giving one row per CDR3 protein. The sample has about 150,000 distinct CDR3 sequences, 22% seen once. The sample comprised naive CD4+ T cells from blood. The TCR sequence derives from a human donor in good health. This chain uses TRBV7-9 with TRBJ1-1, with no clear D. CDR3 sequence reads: CASSSAWQNTEAFF. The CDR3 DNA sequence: TGTGCCAGCAGTTCAGCGTGGCAGAACACTGAAGCTTTCTTT. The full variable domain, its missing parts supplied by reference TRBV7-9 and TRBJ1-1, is DTGVSQNPRHKITKRGQNVTFRCDPISEHNRLYWYRQTLGQGPEFLTYFQNEAQLEKSRLLSDRFSAERPKGSFSTLEIQRTEQGDSAMYLCASSSAWQNTEAFFGQGTRLTVV.